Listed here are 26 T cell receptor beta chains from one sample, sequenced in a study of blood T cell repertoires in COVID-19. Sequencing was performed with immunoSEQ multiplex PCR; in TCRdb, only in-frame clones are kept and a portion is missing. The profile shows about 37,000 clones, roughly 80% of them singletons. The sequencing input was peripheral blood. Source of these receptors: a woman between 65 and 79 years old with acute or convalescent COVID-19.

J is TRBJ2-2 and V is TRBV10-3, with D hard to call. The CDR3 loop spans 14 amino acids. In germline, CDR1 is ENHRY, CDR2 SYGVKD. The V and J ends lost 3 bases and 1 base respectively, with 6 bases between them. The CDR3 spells CAISERLNTGELFF. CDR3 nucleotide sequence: TGTGCCATCAGTGAAAGACTGAACACCGGGGAGCTGTTTTTT.

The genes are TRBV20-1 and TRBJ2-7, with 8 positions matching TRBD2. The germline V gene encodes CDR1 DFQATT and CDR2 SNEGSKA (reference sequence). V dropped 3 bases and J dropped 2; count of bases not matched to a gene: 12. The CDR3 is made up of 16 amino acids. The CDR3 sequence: CSASRARTSSPYEQYF. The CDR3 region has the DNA TGCAGTGCTAGTAGGGCCCGGACTAGCAGCCCCTACGAGCAGTACTTC.

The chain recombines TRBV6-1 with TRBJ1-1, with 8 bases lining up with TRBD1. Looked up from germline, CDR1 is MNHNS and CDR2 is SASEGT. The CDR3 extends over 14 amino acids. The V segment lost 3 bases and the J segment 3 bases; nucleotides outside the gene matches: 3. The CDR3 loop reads CASSDGQGDTEAFF. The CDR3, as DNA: TGTGCCAGCAGTGACGGACAGGGCGACACTGAAGCTTTCTTT.

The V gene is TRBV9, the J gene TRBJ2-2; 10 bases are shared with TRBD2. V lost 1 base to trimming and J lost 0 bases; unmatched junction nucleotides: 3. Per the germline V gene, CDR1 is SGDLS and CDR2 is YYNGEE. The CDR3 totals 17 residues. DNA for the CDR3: TGTGCCAGCAGCGTAATTAGCGGGGGGTCGAACACCGGGGAGCTGTTTTTT. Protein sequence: CASSVISGGSNTGELFF.

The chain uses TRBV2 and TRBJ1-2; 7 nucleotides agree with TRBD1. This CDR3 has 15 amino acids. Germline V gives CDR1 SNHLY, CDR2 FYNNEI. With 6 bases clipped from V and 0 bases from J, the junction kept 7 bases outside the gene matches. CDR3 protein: CASREQGLANYGYTF. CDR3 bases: TGTGCCAGCAGAGAACAGGGGCTAGCTAACTATGGCTACACCTTC.

Here the CDR3 reads CATRQPSDNSPLHF. The CDR3 DNA sequence: TGTGCCACCAGACAGCCCTCTGATAATTCACCCCTCCACTTT. J is TRBJ1-6 and V is TRBV10-3, with a tentative D call TRBD1 (5 bases). The CDR3 extends over 14 amino acids. Germline CDR1 ENHRY, CDR2 SYGVKD. Between the trimmed V and J ends, which lost 10 bases and 5 bases, there was a span of 15 bases.

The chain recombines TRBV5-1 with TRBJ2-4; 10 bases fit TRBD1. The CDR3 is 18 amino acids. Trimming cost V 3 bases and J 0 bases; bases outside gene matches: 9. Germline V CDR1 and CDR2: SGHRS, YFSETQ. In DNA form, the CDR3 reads TGCGCCAGCAGCTCGCCGGGACAGGGGACTCTAGCCAAAAACATTCAGTACTTC. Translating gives CASSSPGQGTLAKNIQYF.

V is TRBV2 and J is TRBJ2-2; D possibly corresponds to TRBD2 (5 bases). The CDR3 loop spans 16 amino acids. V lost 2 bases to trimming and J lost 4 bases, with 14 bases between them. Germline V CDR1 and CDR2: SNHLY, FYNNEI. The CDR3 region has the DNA TGTGCCAGCAGTGAAAGGACTCAGCCGGGCACCGGGGAGCTGTTTTTT. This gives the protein CASSERTQPGTGELFF.

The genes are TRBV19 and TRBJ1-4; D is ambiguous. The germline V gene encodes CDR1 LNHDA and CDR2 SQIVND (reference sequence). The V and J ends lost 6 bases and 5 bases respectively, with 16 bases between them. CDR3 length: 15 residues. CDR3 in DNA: TGTGCCAGTAGCCCTCCGGGAGCAGCAAATGAAAAACTGTTTTTT. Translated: CASSPPGAANEKLFF.

DNA for the CDR3: TGTGCCATCAGTGAGCTCCAGGGTTACGAGCAGTACTTC. This codes for CAISELQGYEQYF. The chain has TRBV10-3 and TRBJ2-7, with a weak D call TRBD1 (5 bases). Trimming removed 2 bases from V and 4 bases from J, with 9 bases in between. The CDR3 length is 13 residues. Per germline, CDR1 ENHRY and CDR2 SYGVKD.

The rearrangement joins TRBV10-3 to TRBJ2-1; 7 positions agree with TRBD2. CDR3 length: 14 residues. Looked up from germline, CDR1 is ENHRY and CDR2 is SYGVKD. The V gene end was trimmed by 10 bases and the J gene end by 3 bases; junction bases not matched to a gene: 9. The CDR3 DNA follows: TGTGCCACCGCAGAGACTAGCCTCTACAATGAGCAGTTCTTC. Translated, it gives CATAETSLYNEQFF.

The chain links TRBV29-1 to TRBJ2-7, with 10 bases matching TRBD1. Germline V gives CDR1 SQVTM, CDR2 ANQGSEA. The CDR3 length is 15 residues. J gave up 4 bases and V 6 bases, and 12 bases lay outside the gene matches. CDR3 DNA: TGCAGCGTCACAAGCCGGGACAGGGGAGTTTACGAGCAGTACTTC. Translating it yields CSVTSRDRGVYEQYF.

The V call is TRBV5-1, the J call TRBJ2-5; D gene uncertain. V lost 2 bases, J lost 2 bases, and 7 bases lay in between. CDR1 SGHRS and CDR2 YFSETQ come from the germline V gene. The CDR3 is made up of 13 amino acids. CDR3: CASSFKQQETQYF. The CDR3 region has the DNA TGCGCCAGCAGCTTCAAACAACAAGAGACCCAGTACTTC.

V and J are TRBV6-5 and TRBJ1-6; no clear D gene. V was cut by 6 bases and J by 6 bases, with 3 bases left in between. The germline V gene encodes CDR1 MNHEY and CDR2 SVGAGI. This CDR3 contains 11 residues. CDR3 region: CASSLNSPLHF. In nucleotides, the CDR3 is TGTGCCAGCAGCCTTAATTCACCCCTCCACTTT.

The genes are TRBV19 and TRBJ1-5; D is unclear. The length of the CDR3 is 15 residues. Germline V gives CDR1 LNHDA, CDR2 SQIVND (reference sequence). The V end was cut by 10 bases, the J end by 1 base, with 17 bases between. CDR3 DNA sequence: TGTGCCACTGGGTCCGTGGAGGGAAGCAATCAGCCCCAGCATTTT. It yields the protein CATGSVEGSNQPQHF. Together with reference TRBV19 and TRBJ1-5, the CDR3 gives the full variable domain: DGGITQSPKYLFRKEGQNVTLSCEQNLNHDAMYWYRQDPGQGLRLIYYSQIVNDFQKGDIAEGYSVSREKKESFPLTVTSAQKNPTAFYLCATGSVEGSNQPQHFGDGTRLSIL.

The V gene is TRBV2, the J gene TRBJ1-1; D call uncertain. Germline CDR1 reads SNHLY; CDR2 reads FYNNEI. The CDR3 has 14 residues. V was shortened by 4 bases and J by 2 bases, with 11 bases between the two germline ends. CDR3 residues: CASSVEGGNTEAFF. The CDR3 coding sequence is TGTGCCAGCAGTGTGGAGGGCGGAAACACTGAAGCTTTCTTT.

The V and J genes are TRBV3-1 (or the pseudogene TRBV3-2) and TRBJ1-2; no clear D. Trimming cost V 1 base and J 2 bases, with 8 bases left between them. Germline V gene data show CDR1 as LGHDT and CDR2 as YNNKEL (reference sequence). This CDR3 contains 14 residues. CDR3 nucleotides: TGTGCCAGCAGCCAAGGTACGGTGAACTATGGCTACACCTTC. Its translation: CASSQGTVNYGYTF.

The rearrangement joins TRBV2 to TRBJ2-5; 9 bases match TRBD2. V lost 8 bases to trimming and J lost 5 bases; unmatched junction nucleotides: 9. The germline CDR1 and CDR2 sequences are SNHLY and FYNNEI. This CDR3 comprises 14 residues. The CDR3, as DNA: TGTGCCAGCTTGAAAGCGGGGGGCGGGGAGACCCAGTACTTC. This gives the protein CASLKAGGGETQYF.

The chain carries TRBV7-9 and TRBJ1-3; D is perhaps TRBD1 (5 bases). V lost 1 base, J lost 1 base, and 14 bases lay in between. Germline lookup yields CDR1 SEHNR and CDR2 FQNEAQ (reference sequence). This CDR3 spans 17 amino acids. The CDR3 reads CASSLGGGGASGNTIYF. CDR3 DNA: TGTGCCAGCAGCTTAGGCGGCGGGGGAGCGTCTGGAAACACCATATATTTT.

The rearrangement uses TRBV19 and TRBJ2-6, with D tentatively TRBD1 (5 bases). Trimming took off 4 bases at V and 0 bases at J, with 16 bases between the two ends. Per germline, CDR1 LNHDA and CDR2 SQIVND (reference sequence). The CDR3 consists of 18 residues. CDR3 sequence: CASSTVGHLSSGANVLTF. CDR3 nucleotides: TGTGCCAGTAGTACCGTAGGACACCTCAGCTCTGGGGCCAACGTCCTGACTTTC. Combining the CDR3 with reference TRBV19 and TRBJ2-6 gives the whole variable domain DGGITQSPKYLFRKEGQNVTLSCEQNLNHDAMYWYRQDPGQGLRLIYYSQIVNDFQKGDIAEGYSVSREKKESFPLTVTSAQKNPTAFYLCASSTVGHLSSGANVLTFGAGSRLTVL.

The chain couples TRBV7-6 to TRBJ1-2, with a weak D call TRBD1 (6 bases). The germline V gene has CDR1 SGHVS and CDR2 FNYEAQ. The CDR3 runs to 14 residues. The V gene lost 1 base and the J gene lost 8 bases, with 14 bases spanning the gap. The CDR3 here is CASSLGGQAGGYTF. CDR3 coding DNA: TGTGCCAGCAGCTTAGGGGGGCAGGCTGGAGGCTACACCTTC.

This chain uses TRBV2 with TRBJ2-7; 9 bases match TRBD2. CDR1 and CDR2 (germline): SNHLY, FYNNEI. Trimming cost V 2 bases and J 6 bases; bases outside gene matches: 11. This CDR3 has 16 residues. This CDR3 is CASSEIGGGAKFEQYF. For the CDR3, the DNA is TGTGCCAGCAGTGAAATTGGCGGGGGGGCCAAATTCGAGCAGTACTTC.

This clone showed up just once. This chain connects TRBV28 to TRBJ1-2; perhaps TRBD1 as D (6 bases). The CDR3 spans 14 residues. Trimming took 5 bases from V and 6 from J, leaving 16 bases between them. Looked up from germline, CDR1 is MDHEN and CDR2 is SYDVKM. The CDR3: CASSRHRDAHGYTF. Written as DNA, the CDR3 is TGTGCCAGCAGTAGACACAGGGATGCCCATGGCTACACCTTC.

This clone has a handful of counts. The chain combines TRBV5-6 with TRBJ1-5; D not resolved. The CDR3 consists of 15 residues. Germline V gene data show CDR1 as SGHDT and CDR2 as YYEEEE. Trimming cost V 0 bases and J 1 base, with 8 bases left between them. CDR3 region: CASSLGRLSNQPQHF. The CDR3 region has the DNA TGTGCCAGCAGCTTGGGCAGGTTAAGCAATCAGCCCCAGCATTTT.

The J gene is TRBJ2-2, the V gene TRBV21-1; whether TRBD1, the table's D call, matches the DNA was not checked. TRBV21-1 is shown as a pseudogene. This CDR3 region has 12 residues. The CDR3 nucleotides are TGTGCCAGCAGCAAGGGCCCCGGGGAGCTGTTTTTT. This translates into CASSKGPGELFF.

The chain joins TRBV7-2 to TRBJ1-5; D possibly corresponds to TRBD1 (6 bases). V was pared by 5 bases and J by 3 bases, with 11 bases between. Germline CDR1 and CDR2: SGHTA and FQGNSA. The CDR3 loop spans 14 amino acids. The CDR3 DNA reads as TGTGCCAGCAGCCAGGGACACTCCAATCAGCCCCAGCATTTT. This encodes CASSQGHSNQPQHF.